Below, 2 T cell receptor beta chains from the same sample are listed, as sequenced in a study of cytomegalovirus exposure and HLA in healthy donors. The PCR made use of 60 Vbeta and 13 Jbeta primers. TCRdb's copy holds only in-frame clones and misses some; the assay was immunoSEQ multiplex PCR. The profile shows approximately 140,000 clones, 70% to 80% of them singletons. The source material was PBMCs. These TCRs come from a human donor in good health.

J is TRBJ2-3 and V is TRBV6-1, with D possibly being TRBD1 (6 bases). The V and J ends lost 4 bases and 2 bases respectively, with 10 bases between them. The CDR3 extends over 14 amino acids. Germline V CDR1 and CDR2: MNHNS, SASEGT. CDR3 nucleotides: TGTGCCAGCAGTGCGGGACACTCCACAGATACGCAGTATTTT. Protein: CASSAGHSTDTQYF.

The rearrangement links TRBV5-6 to TRBJ2-1; possibly TRBD2 for D (7 bases). Germline V lookup: CDR1 SGHDT, CDR2 YYEEEE. The V end was cut by 1 base, the J end by 5 bases, with 16 bases between. This CDR3 has 16 amino acids. The CDR3 spells CASSLLGGGSNNEQFF. CDR3 DNA: TGTGCCAGCAGCTTGTTGGGAGGGGGATCTAACAATGAGCAGTTCTTC.